These 9 T cell receptor beta chains came from one sample sequenced in a study of beta chain features in type 1 diabetes. Investigators reverse transcribed all isolated RNA, so they sequenced expressed TCRB transcripts. Assay: immunoSEQ multiplex PCR; the TCRdb copy retains only in-frame clones and omits some. This table has 150,000 to 180,000 clones, over 8.5% appearing once. Sequencing was performed on central memory CD4+ T cells from blood. These TCRs come from a man between 18 and 35 years old in good health.

This rearrangement joins TRBV18 to TRBJ2-6; D possibly corresponds to TRBD2 (5 bases). V lost 5 bases and J lost 0, with 11 bases in between. Germline values: CDR1 KGHSH, CDR2 LQKENI. The CDR3 runs 16 residues. The CDR3 sequence is CASSADWSSGANVLTF. In DNA form, the CDR3 reads TGTGCCAGCTCAGCGGACTGGAGCTCTGGGGCCAACGTCCTGACTTTC. The variable domain in full, with the rest retrieved from reference TRBV18 and TRBJ2-6, is NAGVMQNPRHLVRRRGQEARLRCSPMKGHSHVYWYRQLPEEGLKFMVYLQKENIIDESGMPKERFSAEFPKEGPSILRIQQVVRGDSAAYFCASSADWSSGANVLTFGAGSRLTVL.

The chain recombines TRBV29-1 with TRBJ2-3, with D unclear. CDR3 length equals 13 residues. Looked up from germline, CDR1 is SQVTM and CDR2 is ANQGSEA. Trimming shortened V by 7 bases and J by 1 base, and 12 bases separated the two germline ends. The CDR3 DNA reads TGCAGCGGATTGCATGCAGGCACAGATACGCAGTATTTT. Translating gives CSGLHAGTDTQYF.

The chain recombines TRBV18 with TRBJ2-7; 12 positions agree with TRBD1. Germline CDR1 KGHSH, CDR2 LQKENI. The V segment lost 6 bases and the J segment 3 bases; nucleotides outside the gene matches: 3. The CDR3 is made up of 14 amino acids. This CDR3 reads CASSGTGGVYEQYF. In nucleotides, the CDR3 is TGTGCCAGCTCCGGGACAGGGGGCGTCTACGAGCAGTACTTC.

The gene calls are TRBV11-1 and TRBJ2-1, with no clear D. The germline gives CDR1 SGHAT, CDR2 FQDESV (reference sequence). Trimming took 4 bases from V and 11 from J, leaving 21 bases between them. This CDR3 is built from 15 residues. The CDR3 DNA reads as TGTGCCAGCAGCTCCGGTAGGGATTCCCGAATCAAGCAGTTCTTC. Its protein is CASSSGRDSRIKQFF.

This chain links TRBV7-2 with TRBJ2-5; TRBD2 agrees at 7 bases. The V and J ends lost 5 bases and 5 bases, in that order; junction bases with no gene match: 14. Germline CDR1 and CDR2: SGHTA and FQGNSA. The CDR3 loop spans 16 amino acids. DNA for the CDR3: TGTGCCAGCAGCCCGAGGGACGGGAGGCGAGGGGAGACCCAGTACTTC. Its protein is CASSPRDGRRGETQYF.

This clone was observed a handful of times. This CDR3 reads CASSPGTEAFF. The CDR3 DNA is TGTGCCAGCTCACCAGGGACTGAAGCTTTCTTT. V and J are TRBV18 and TRBJ1-1; D is unresolved. The CDR3 extends over 11 amino acids. The germline V gene has CDR1 KGHSH and CDR2 LQKENI. Trimming shortened V by 2 bases and J by 5 bases, and 3 bases separated the two germline ends.

This chain uses TRBV7-2 with TRBJ2-4, with TRBD2 identical over 8 bases. This CDR3 has 17 amino acids. The trim removed 1 base at V and 2 bases at J, leaving 7 bases unmatched. CDR1 SGHTA and CDR2 FQGNSA come from the germline V gene. CDR3 sequence reads: CASSLDSLAGSKNIQYF. In DNA form, the CDR3 reads TGTGCCAGCAGCTTAGATTCATTAGCGGGGTCCAAAAACATTCAGTACTTC.

The sample holds a few counts of this clone. Being one base from a much bigger clone, this may be a read error. The chain has TRBV5-5 and TRBJ2-5; either TRBD1 or TRBD2 may fit D (5 bases each). CDR3 length: 13 amino acids. CDR1 is SGHKS, CDR2 YYEKEE, per germline (reference sequence). V shed 6 bases and J shed 1 base, with 10 bases lying between them. For the CDR3, the DNA is TGTGCCAGCAACCGGGGCCTCCAAGAGACCCAGTACTTC. Its translation is CASNRGLQETQYF.

This clone was counted a few times. The CDR3 nucleotides are TGTGCCAGCAGCGCAGGGACAGGGGGCGCAGACCTAGCCAAAAACATTCAGTACTTC. Encoded protein: CASSAGTGGADLAKNIQYF. The chain links TRBV7-2 to TRBJ2-4, with TRBD1 matching 12 bases. Germline trimming cut 5 bases from V and 0 bases from J; bases unmatched to any gene: 11. There are 19 residues in the CDR3. Per the germline V gene, CDR1 is SGHTA and CDR2 is FQGNSA.